This entry describes one T cell receptor beta chain. Antigen: not known. The data were obtained in a study of T cell responses to AZD1222 COVID-19 vaccine. General study findings and limits: Across the whole spike, CD4 TCRs peaked at regions 160-218 and 743-854. Among the donors, most were white British and more were female, and clonal diversity was possibly underestimated.

Trimming left V 6 bases short and J 4 bases short, with 7 bases between. In germline, CDR1 is SGHAT, CDR2 FQNNGV. The CDR3 consists of 11 residues. Using immunoSEQ multiplex PCR, the repertoire was profiled, and TCRdb retains in-frame clones only, with some absent. The table includes about 110,000 clones, roughly 90% detected once. The chain carries TRBV11-2 and TRBJ2-7; D is uncertain. Material: peripheral blood, obtained on day 0 of AZD1222 vaccination. The TCR comes from an adult in good health. The DNA for the CDR3 is TGTGCCAGCAGTCAGAGGTACGAGCAGTACTTC. This codes for CASSQRYEQYF.